What follows are 28 T cell receptor beta chains derived from one specimen sequenced in a study of cytomegalovirus exposure and HLA in healthy donors. In the PCR, 60 Vbeta and 13 Jbeta primers were used. Data came from immunoSEQ multiplex PCR; TCRdb stores just in-frame clones and leaves some out. This sample has roughly 130,000 clones; just under 75% occur once, and the top ten carry 6.6%. Sequences were obtained from PBMCs. These receptors all stem from a man aged 40-49 years in good health and CMV-seropositive.

The rearrangement uses TRBV9 and TRBJ2-5; weak D call: TRBD1 (5 bases). Germline values: CDR1 SGDLS, CDR2 YYNGEE. Deletions cut 0 bases from V and 2 bases from J, with 11 bases between. The CDR3 contains 15 residues. Written as DNA, the CDR3 is TGTGCCAGCAGCGTAGAGTACAGGTATCAAGAGACCCAGTACTTC. Translated: CASSVEYRYQETQYF.

The chain carries TRBV5-1 and TRBJ2-7; D gene uncertain. The CDR3 consists of 14 residues. V dropped 2 bases and J dropped 1 base, with 10 bases sitting between them. The V gene's germline CDR1 is SGHRS and CDR2 YFSETQ. This CDR3 is CASSFGQVSYEQYF. CDR3 DNA sequence: TGCGCCAGCAGCTTTGGGCAGGTATCCTACGAGCAGTACTTC. The complete variable domain, with remaining parts taken from reference TRBV5-1 and TRBJ2-7, reads KAGVTQTPRYLIKTRGQQVTLSCSPISGHRSVSWYQQTPGQGLQFLFEYFSETQRNKGNFPGRFSGRQFSNSRSEMNVSTLELGDSALYLCASSFGQVSYEQYFGPGTRLTVT.

This sequence joins TRBV5-5 and TRBJ1-1; D is ambiguous. Germline V CDR1 and CDR2: SGHKS, YYEKEE (reference sequence). The CDR3 is made up of 13 amino acids. V gave up 0 bases and J gave up 4 bases, with 7 bases separating them. CDR3 protein: CASSLGALTEAFF. CDR3 in DNA: TGTGCCAGCAGCTTGGGCGCGCTCACTGAAGCTTTCTTT.

This chain joins TRBV30 and TRBJ1-3; the D gene is possibly TRBD1 (6 bases). Germline CDR1 and CDR2: GTSNPN and SVGIG (reference sequence). Trimming stripped 0 bases from V and 2 bases from J, with 11 bases between. There are 15 residues in the CDR3. The CDR3 loop is CAWSVGGATGNTIYF. CDR3 sequence (DNA): TGTGCCTGGAGTGTAGGGGGGGCTACTGGAAACACCATATATTTT.

The genes are TRBV14 and TRBJ2-1; D not certain. V lost 0 bases and J 0 bases, leaving 6 bases between the germline ends. This CDR3 is 15 amino acids long. Germline V gene sequence: CDR1 SGHDN, CDR2 FVKESK. The CDR3 sequence: CASSQELSSYNEQFF. DNA of the CDR3: TGTGCCAGCAGCCAAGAACTGAGCTCCTACAATGAGCAGTTCTTC.

The chain links TRBV28 to TRBJ2-1; 11 nucleotides agree with TRBD2. Germline V lookup: CDR1 MDHEN, CDR2 SYDVKM. Trimming took 10 bases from V and 8 from J; bases not matched to a gene: 16. This CDR3 comprises 16 residues. Here the CDR3 reads CAIPKDTSGRGDEQFF. CDR3 DNA sequence: TGTGCCATCCCCAAAGATACTAGCGGGAGAGGTGATGAGCAGTTCTTC.

This chain joins TRBV19 and TRBJ1-2; TRBD1 aligns across 8 bases. The CDR3 is 14 residues long. CDR1 LNHDA and CDR2 SQIVND come from the germline V gene (reference sequence). The V and J ends lost 5 bases and 5 bases, in that order; junction bases with no gene match: 7. CDR3 bases: TGTGCCAGTAGTTTCCGACAGGGGCTGTATGGCTACACCTTC. This sequence encodes CASSFRQGLYGYTF.

The CDR3 region is CASTTTGGEQYF. CDR3 coding DNA: TGTGCCAGCACTACGACAGGGGGCGAGCAGTACTTC. V gene TRBV2 combines with J gene TRBJ2-7; 9 positions match TRBD1. The CDR3 spans 12 residues. Losses at the gene ends were 7 bases for V and 6 bases for J; bases not matched to a gene: 4. Germline V gene data show CDR1 as SNHLY and CDR2 as FYNNEI.

J is TRBJ2-2 and V is TRBV18, with D unresolved. The V and J ends lost 8 bases and 0 bases respectively, with 7 bases between them. CDR3 size: 13 residues. Per the germline V gene, CDR1 is KGHSH and CDR2 is LQKENI. The DNA of the CDR3 is TGTGCCAGCCGTACAACGAACACCGGGGAGCTGTTTTTT. Residues: CASRTTNTGELFF.

For this clone: This sample also contains other DNA sequences that code for the same CDR3. V usage is TRBV6-4 and J usage is TRBJ1-2; 7 bases map to TRBD1. There are 14 residues in the CDR3. Germline loops: CDR1 MRHNA, CDR2 SNTAGT. The V and J ends lost 6 bases and 4 bases, in that order; junction bases with no gene match: 8. The CDR3 DNA sequence: TGTGCCAGCAGCGCTTCAGGGGGGAGCTATGGCTACACCTTC. Protein product: CASSASGGSYGYTF.

This clone occurred once. The chain combines TRBV6-5 with TRBJ2-7; 7 positions agree with TRBD1. CDR1 is MNHEY and CDR2 is SVGAGI in the germline V gene. The length of the CDR3 is 13 residues. The ends lost 8 bases at V and 1 base at J; junction bases unmatched: 5. This chain's CDR3 is CASLDRWSYEQYF. DNA of the CDR3: TGTGCCAGCCTGGACAGGTGGTCCTACGAGCAGTACTTC.

Details on this clone: The same CDR3 arises from other DNA sequences in this sample as well. V usage is TRBV5-6 and J usage is TRBJ1-5; D may be TRBD1 (6 bases). The CDR3 totals 14 residues. Trimming removed 0 bases from V and 4 bases from J, with 8 bases in between. Looked up from germline, CDR1 is SGHDT and CDR2 is YYEEEE. DNA of the CDR3: TGTGCCAGCAGCTTGGGGACAGCTAATCAGCCCCAGCATTTT. This sequence encodes CASSLGTANQPQHF.

The chain combines TRBV29-1 with TRBJ1-1; 8 bases line up with TRBD1. This CDR3 is built from 12 residues. CDR1 and CDR2 (germline): SQVTM, ANQGSEA. The trim removed 7 bases at V and 7 bases at J, leaving 8 bases unmatched. Here the CDR3 DNA reads TGCAGCGCGGGACAGGTTTTGGGTGAAGCTTTCTTT. Its translation is CSAGQVLGEAFF.

As to this clone: The same CDR3 is also encoded by other DNA sequences in this sample. The CDR3 region is CASSLVSGGSYEQYF. The CDR3 DNA sequence: TGTGCCAGCAGCTTGGTTAGCGGGGGCTCCTACGAGCAGTACTTC. The chain is built from TRBV5-6 and TRBJ2-7, with TRBD2 matching 9 bases. J lost 0 bases, V lost 0 bases, and 1 base had no gene match. The CDR3 is 15 residues long. The germline V gene encodes CDR1 SGHDT and CDR2 YYEEEE.

This chain connects TRBV19 to TRBJ1-5, with a possible D match to TRBD1 (5 bases). The CDR3 spans 15 residues. CDR1 is LNHDA and CDR2 is SQIVND in the germline V gene (reference sequence). Trimming removed 3 bases from V and 6 bases from J, with 15 bases in between. The CDR3 loop is CASSISGPGSQPQHF. The CDR3 nucleotides read TGTGCCAGTAGTATTAGCGGACCAGGGTCTCAGCCCCAGCATTTT.

The sample holds a few counts of this clone. The chain has TRBV19 and TRBJ1-1; D possibly corresponds to TRBD1 (5 bases). V lost 3 bases and J lost 1, with 9 bases in between. From germline, CDR1 is LNHDA and CDR2 SQIVND (reference sequence). The CDR3 totals 14 residues. CDR3 sequence (DNA): TGTGCCAGTAGTATCGGGCAGGGGAACACTGAAGCTTTCTTT. This sequence encodes CASSIGQGNTEAFF.

V gene TRBV28 combines with J gene TRBJ2-7, with a tentative D call TRBD1 (6 bases). Trimming cost V 7 bases and J 3 bases, with 13 bases left between them. CDR3 length equals 13 residues. CDR1 and CDR2 (germline): MDHEN, SYDVKM. The chain's CDR3 is CASTSQGFYEQYF. The CDR3 DNA follows: TGTGCCAGCACCTCTCAGGGGTTCTACGAGCAGTACTTC.

The rearrangement links TRBV29-1 to TRBJ2-3, with unresolved D. The V end was cut by 6 bases, the J end by 2 bases, with 12 bases between. The CDR3 consists of 13 residues. Germline V lookup: CDR1 SQVTM, CDR2 ANQGSEA. CDR3 sequence reads: CSVCMAVTDTQYF. The CDR3 nucleotides are TGCAGCGTGTGTATGGCAGTCACAGATACGCAGTATTTT.

The chain couples TRBV5-4 to TRBJ2-5, with D tentatively TRBD1 (6 bases). From germline, CDR1 is SGHNT and CDR2 YYREEE (reference sequence). V dropped 4 bases and J dropped 1 base, with 14 bases sitting between them. The CDR3 is made up of 15 amino acids. The CDR3 reads CASSPTGGSQETQYF. CDR3 in DNA: TGTGCCAGCAGCCCGACAGGCGGTAGCCAAGAGACCCAGTACTTC. Full variable domain (outside the CDR3, taken from reference TRBV5-4 and TRBJ2-5): ETGVTQSPTHLIKTRGQQVTLRCSSQSGHNTVSWYQQALGQGPQFIFQYYREEENGRGNFPPRFSGLQFPNYSSELNVNALELDDSALYLCASSPTGGSQETQYFGPGTRLLVL.

J is TRBJ2-7 and V is TRBV28; D may be TRBD1 (5 bases). Trimming took off 5 bases at V and 1 base at J, with 18 bases between the two ends. CDR1 and CDR2 (germline): MDHEN, SYDVKM. The CDR3 totals 16 residues. This CDR3 is CASSTWTRTTSYEQYF. The CDR3 DNA is TGTGCCAGCAGTACATGGACAAGGACCACTTCCTACGAGCAGTACTTC. Full variable domain (outside the CDR3, taken from reference TRBV28 and TRBJ2-7): DVKVTQSSRYLVKRTGEKVFLECVQDMDHENMFWYRQDPGLGLRLIYFSYDVKMKEKGDIPEGYSVSREKKERFSLILESASTNQTSMYLCASSTWTRTTSYEQYFGPGTRLTVT.

A remark on this clone: Other DNA sequences within the sample encode an identical CDR3. This chain connects TRBV6-5 to TRBJ2-1, with 7 bases aligning to TRBD1. Per the germline V gene, CDR1 is MNHEY and CDR2 is SVGAGI. This CDR3 has 13 residues. Losses at the gene ends were 6 bases for V and 4 bases for J; bases not matched to a gene: 3. The CDR3 loop is CASRRQGYNEQFF. In DNA form, the CDR3 reads TGTGCCAGCAGGCGACAGGGTTACAATGAGCAGTTCTTC.

The chain is built from TRBV5-1 and TRBJ2-2; D unclear. Germline CDR1 and CDR2: SGHRS and YFSETQ. CDR3 length: 15 residues. V was pared by 5 bases and J by 0 bases, with 11 bases between. The CDR3 region has the DNA TGCGCCAGCAGTAAGGAGTACCCGAACACCGGGGAGCTGTTTTTT. It codes for CASSKEYPNTGELFF.

This sequence joins TRBV5-6 and TRBJ2-5; possible D gene TRBD2, 5 bases. CDR1 and CDR2 (germline): SGHDT, YYEEEE. Between the trimmed V and J ends, which lost 2 bases and 2 bases, there was a span of 16 bases. The CDR3 length is 16 residues. The CDR3 reads CASSFNRGLGQETQYF. CDR3 sequence (DNA): TGTGCCAGCAGCTTTAACAGAGGGTTAGGGCAAGAGACCCAGTACTTC.

J is TRBJ2-3 and V is TRBV15; TRBD1 is a possible D gene (6 bases). V lost 1 base to trimming and J lost 6 bases, with 11 bases between them. This CDR3 has 14 amino acids. CDR1 and CDR2 (germline): LNHNV, YYDKDF (reference sequence). CDR3 DNA: TGTGCCACCAGCAGAGGGGGACAATTGGATACGCAGTATTTT. It specifies CATSRGGQLDTQYF.

This clone occurred once. The genes are TRBV18 and TRBJ1-5, with D perhaps TRBD1 (6 bases). V dropped 2 bases and J dropped 4 bases, with 9 bases sitting between them. The germline V gene encodes CDR1 KGHSH and CDR2 LQKENI. The CDR3 is 14 amino acids. The CDR3 is CASSPGQKNQPQHF. The CDR3 nucleotides are TGTGCCAGCTCACCAGGACAGAAGAATCAGCCCCAGCATTTT.

This clone was counted between two and nine times. The chain has TRBV14 and TRBJ2-5; TRBD2 is a possible D gene (6 bases). Trimming cost V 10 bases and J 2 bases, with 11 bases left between them. The CDR3 runs to 12 residues. The germline V gene has CDR1 SGHDN and CDR2 FVKESK. CDR3 bases: TGTGCCACCAGAGGGAGGCAAGAGACCCAGTACTTC. This gives the protein CATRGRQETQYF.

The V call is TRBV5-6, the J call TRBJ2-5, with 11 bases matching TRBD2. CDR3 length: 16 amino acids. J was trimmed by 4 bases and V by 0 bases; bases with no gene match: 5. Germline V gives CDR1 SGHDT, CDR2 YYEEEE. CDR3 loop: CASSLGLAGGGETQYF. The CDR3 DNA is TGTGCCAGCAGCTTGGGGTTAGCGGGAGGGGGAGAGACCCAGTACTTC.

The chain links TRBV7-9 to TRBJ1-1; D gene unclear. Germline CDR1 reads SEHNR; CDR2 reads FQNEAQ (reference sequence). Trimming shortened V by 8 bases and J by 1 base, and 14 bases separated the two germline ends. The CDR3 has 14 residues. The CDR3 DNA follows: TGTGCCAGCGATTCAGACAACAGGAACACTGAAGCTTTCTTT. Encoded protein: CASDSDNRNTEAFF.